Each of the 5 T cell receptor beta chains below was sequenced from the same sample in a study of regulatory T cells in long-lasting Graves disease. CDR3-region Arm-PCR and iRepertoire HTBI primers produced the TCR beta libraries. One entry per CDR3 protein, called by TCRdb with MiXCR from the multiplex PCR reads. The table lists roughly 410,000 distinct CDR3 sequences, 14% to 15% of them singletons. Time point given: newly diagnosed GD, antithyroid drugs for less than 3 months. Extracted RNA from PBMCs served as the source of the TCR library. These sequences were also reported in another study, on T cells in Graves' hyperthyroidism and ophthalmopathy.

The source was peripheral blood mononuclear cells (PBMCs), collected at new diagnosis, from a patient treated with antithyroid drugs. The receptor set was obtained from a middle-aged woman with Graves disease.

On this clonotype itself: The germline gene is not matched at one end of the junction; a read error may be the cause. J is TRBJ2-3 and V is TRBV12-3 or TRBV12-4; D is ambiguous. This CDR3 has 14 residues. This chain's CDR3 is CAGRYSTSTDTQYF. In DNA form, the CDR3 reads TGTGCCGGCAGGTACAGCACTAGCACAGATACGCAGTATTTT.

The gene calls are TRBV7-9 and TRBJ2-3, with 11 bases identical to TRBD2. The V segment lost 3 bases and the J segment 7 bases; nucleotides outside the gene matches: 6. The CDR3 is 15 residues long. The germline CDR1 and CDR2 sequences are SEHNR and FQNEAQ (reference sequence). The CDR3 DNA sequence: TGTGCCAGCAGCTTGGGGACTAGCGGAGCATATACGCAGTATTTT. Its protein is CASSLGTSGAYTQYF.

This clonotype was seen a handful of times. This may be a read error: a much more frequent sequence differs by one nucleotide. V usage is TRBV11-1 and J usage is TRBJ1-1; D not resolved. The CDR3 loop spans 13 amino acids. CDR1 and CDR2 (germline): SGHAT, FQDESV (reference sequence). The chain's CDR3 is CVSSQTPNTEAFF. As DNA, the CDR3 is TGTGTCAGCAGCCAAACCCCGAACACTGAAGCTTTCTTT.

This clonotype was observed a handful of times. This CDR3 reads CAWSGTSLGETQYF. The CDR3 DNA reads TGTGCCTGGAGTGGGACTTCTCTGGGAGAGACCCAGTACTTC. The V and J genes are TRBV30 and TRBJ2-1; weak D call: TRBD2 (5 bases). The J call may be in error: the DNA end matches TRBJ2-5 better. The CDR3 sequence is 14 residues long. CDR1 and CDR2 (germline): GTSNPN, SVGIG (reference sequence).

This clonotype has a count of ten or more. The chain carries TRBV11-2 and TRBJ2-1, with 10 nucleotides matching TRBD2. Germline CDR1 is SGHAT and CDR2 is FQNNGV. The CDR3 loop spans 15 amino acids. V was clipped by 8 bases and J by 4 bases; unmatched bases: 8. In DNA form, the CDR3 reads TGTGCCAGCTTCAGAGGGACTAGCGTATACAATGAGCAGTTCTTC. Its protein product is CASFRGTSVYNEQFF.